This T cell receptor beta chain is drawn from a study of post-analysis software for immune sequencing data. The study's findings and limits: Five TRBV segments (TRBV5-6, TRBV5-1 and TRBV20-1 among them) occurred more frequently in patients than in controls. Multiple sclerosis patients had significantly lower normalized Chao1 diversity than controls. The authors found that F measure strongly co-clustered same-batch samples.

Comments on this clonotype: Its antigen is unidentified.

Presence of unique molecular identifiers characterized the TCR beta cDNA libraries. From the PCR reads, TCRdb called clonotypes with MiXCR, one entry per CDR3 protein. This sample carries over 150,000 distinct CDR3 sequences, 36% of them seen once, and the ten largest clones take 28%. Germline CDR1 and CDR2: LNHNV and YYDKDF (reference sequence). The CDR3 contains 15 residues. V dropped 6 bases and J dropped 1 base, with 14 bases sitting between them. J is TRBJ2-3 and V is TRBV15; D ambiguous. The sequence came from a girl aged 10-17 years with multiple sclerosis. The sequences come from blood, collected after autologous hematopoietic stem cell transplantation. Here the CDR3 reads CATSRRRSGTDTQYF. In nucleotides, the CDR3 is TGTGCCACCAGTAGGCGTCGATCAGGCACAGATACGCAGTATTTT.